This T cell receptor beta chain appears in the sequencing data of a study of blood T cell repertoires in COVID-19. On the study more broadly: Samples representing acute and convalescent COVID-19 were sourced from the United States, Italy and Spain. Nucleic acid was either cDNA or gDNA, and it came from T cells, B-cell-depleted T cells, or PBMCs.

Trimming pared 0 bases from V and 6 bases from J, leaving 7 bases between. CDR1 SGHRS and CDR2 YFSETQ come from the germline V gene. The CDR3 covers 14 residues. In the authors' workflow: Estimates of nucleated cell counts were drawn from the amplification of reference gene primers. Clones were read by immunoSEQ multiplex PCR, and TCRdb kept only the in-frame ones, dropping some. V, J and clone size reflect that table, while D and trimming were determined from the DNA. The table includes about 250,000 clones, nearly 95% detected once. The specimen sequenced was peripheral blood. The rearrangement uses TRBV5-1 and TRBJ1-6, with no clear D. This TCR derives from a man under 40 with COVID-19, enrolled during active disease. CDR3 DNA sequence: TGCGCCAGCAGCTTGGCGGTACTTAATTCACCCCTCCACTTT. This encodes CASSLAVLNSPLHF.